This T cell receptor (beta chain) is from a study of beta chain features in type 1 diabetes. Study-wide results and limits: Patients and controls would be equally affected if PCR favored shorter templates. Shorter TCRB CDR3s, moderately but significantly so, marked every one of the four CD4+ subsets in Type 1 diabetes patients. For TCRB rearrangement, an influence of HLA type remained unresolved here.

In this sample, this clone turned up a few times. Its antigen is currently unknown. V lost 7 bases, J lost 6 bases, and 7 bases lay in between. This CDR3 spans 11 amino acids. CD45RO/CCR7/CD25/CD127/CD95/CD27 separated CD4+ naive, central memory, regulatory and stem cell-like memory cells by sorting. Sorted cells reached over 95% purity in every population. Expressed TCRB transcripts got sequenced, as all isolated RNA was reverse transcribed. Method: immunoSEQ multiplex PCR; TCRdb's copy keeps in-frame clones and lacks some. The sample shows roughly 180,000 clones, 6.5% to 8.5% of them seen only once. Source material: central memory CD4+ T cells from blood. The TCR originated in a man aged 18 to 29 with type 1 diabetes. This chain connects TRBV23-1 to TRBJ1-5; D is unresolved. TRBV23-1 is identified as an open reading frame with a role that is uncertain. The CDR3 region is CASTPSQPQHF. CDR3 in DNA: TGCGCCAGCACCCCTTCTCAGCCCCAGCATTTT.